These 10 T cell receptor beta chains originate from one sample sequenced in a study of T cells in Graves' hyperthyroidism and ophthalmopathy. Researchers took RNA transcripts and amplified the TCR beta CDR3 regions from them. First-round RT-PCR targeting the TCR CDR3 was performed with the HTBI primer set. TCRdb itself ran the multiplex PCR reads through MiXCR, one entry per CDR3 protein. This sample carries 550,000 to 800,000 distinct CDR3 sequences, roughly a sixth of them seen once, and the ten largest clones take 15%. Sequenced: blood. The receptors were gathered from a man aged 50 or older with Graves' hyperthyroidism.

This chain links TRBV7-8 with TRBJ2-7; 7 bases align to TRBD2. Germline V CDR1 and CDR2: SGHVS, FQNEAQ. The length of the CDR3 is 15 residues. The V segment lost 7 bases and the J segment 6 bases; nucleotides outside the gene matches: 15. The CDR3 DNA sequence: TGTGCCAGCACCCCTGTAAGTGGGACTAATGTCGAGCAGTACTTC. Translating gives CASTPVSGTNVEQYF.

In this sample, this clonotype turned up many times. V gene TRBV29-1 combines with J gene TRBJ2-1, with 9 bases lining up with TRBD1. The germline gives CDR1 SQVTM, CDR2 ANQGSEA. With V trimmed by 7 bases and J by 9 bases, 10 bases remained unmatched. The CDR3 totals 13 residues. The CDR3 loop is CSADRDRVGEQFF. The CDR3 nucleotides read TGCAGCGCAGACCGGGACAGGGTCGGTGAGCAGTTCTTC.

This clonotype occurred many times. The genes are TRBV2 and TRBJ2-7, with 9 bases that match TRBD2. Germline lookup yields CDR1 SNHLY and CDR2 FYNNEI. The ends lost 7 bases at V and 3 bases at J; junction bases unmatched: 7. This CDR3 has 14 amino acids. CDR3 protein: CASMRLAVDYEQYF. DNA of the CDR3: TGTGCCAGCATGAGACTAGCGGTTGACTACGAGCAGTACTTC. The full variable domain, with the rest looked up from reference TRBV2 and TRBJ2-7, is EPEVTQTPSHQVTQMGQEVILRCVPISNHLYFYWYRQILGQKVEFLVSFYNNEISEKSEIFDDQFSVERPDGSNFTLKIRSTKLEDSAMYFCASMRLAVDYEQYFGPGTRLTVT.

This clonotype was observed at least ten times. The gene calls are TRBV12-3 or TRBV12-4 and TRBJ1-3; D gene unclear. The CDR3 is 12 amino acids. V shed 10 bases and J shed 2 bases, with 9 bases lying between them. The CDR3 nucleotides are TGTGCCACAGGAGGGCCTGGAAACACCATATATTTT. This codes for CATGGPGNTIYF.

This clonotype turned up a few times. This sequence joins TRBV20-1 and TRBJ1-5; D is unclear. Trimming cost V 3 bases and J 4 bases, with 4 bases left between them. The CDR3 is 11 residues long. Germline V lookup: CDR1 DFQATT, CDR2 SNEGSKA (reference sequence). The DNA of the CDR3 is TGCAGTGCTAGCCGGAATCAGCCCCAGCATTTT. It codes for CSASRNQPQHF.

This clonotype appeared many times. This rearrangement joins TRBV29-1 to TRBJ1-1; perhaps TRBD1 as D (6 bases). CDR1 is SQVTM and CDR2 is ANQGSEA in the germline V gene. This CDR3 contains 12 residues. The V end was cut by 7 bases, the J end by 8 bases, with 17 bases between. The CDR3 here is CSGRLQGKEAFF. CDR3 sequence (DNA): TGCAGCGGCCGACTTCAGGGGAAGGAAGCTTTCTTT. Looking up the rest from reference TRBV29-1 and TRBJ1-1 gives the full variable domain: SAVISQKPSRDICQRGTSLTIQCQVDSQVTMMFWYRQQPGQSLTLIATANQGSEATYESGFVIDKFPISRPNLTFSTLTVSNMSPEDSSIYLCSGRLQGKEAFFGQGTRLTVV.

This clonotype was detected only a few times. This chain uses TRBV5-1 with TRBJ2-1; 10 bases are shared with TRBD2. Germline V lookup: CDR1 SGHRS, CDR2 YFSETQ. V dropped 2 bases and J dropped 6; count of bases not matched to a gene: 11. This CDR3 is 17 amino acids long. For the CDR3, the DNA is TGCGCCAGCAGCTTAAGGGCTAGCGGGAGTGTCGGCAATGAGCAGTTCTTC. Encoded protein: CASSLRASGSVGNEQFF.

This clonotype was detected many times. J is TRBJ2-5 and V is TRBV29-1; TRBD2 might be the D (5 bases). CDR3 length: 15 amino acids. The V gene lost 0 bases and the J gene lost 1 base, with 12 bases spanning the gap. CDR1 is SQVTM, CDR2 ANQGSEA, per germline. CDR3 nucleotides: TGCAGCGTTGAAGACCTTCGCGGACTCCAAGAGACCCAGTACTTC. Protein sequence: CSVEDLRGLQETQYF.

The V gene is TRBV20-1, the J gene TRBJ1-6; D is ambiguous. Germline V gene lookup returns CDR1 DFQATT and CDR2 SNEGSKA (reference sequence). Trimming took off 0 bases at V and 4 bases at J, with 10 bases between the two ends. CDR3 length: 15 amino acids. This chain's CDR3 is CSARDRGQYNSPLHF. The CDR3 region has the DNA TGCAGTGCTAGAGATCGCGGGCAGTATAATTCACCCCTCCACTTT.

This chain links TRBV20-1 with TRBJ2-7; D uncertain. This CDR3 is built from 12 residues. Trimming took 5 bases from V and 6 from J, leaving 14 bases between them. Germline CDR1 DFQATT, CDR2 SNEGSKA (reference sequence). DNA of the CDR3: TGCAGTGCTGTCGACCCCCCGCGCGAGCAGTACTTC. Translation gives CSAVDPPREQYF.